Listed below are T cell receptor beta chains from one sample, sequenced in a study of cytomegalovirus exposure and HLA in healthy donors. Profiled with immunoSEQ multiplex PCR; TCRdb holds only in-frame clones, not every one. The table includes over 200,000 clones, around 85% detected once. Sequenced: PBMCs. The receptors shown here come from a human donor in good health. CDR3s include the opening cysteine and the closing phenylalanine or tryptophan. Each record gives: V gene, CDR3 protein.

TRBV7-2 CASSPQGATNEKLFF
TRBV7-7 CASSLRLAGAWDTGELFF
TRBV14 CASSLGRGSAFF
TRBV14 CASSLGQGARAFF
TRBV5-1 CASSLTGPGETQYF
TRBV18 CASSPMEQGSSTEAFF
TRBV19 CASSTAGRGLYEQYF
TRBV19 CASSIAGSGTTYEQYF
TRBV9 CASSVAGSKDTPYNEQFF
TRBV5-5 CASSLLGQGMYEQYF
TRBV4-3 CASSQEAGITYEQYF
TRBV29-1 CSVLRTGTTNEKLFF
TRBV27 CASREGGSFYNEQFF
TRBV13 CASSPRDRVSGTLYEQYF
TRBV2 CASSDAGEAVQETQYF
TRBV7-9 CASSWRKGTGSYNEQFF
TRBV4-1 CASSQDLTGGHYGYTF
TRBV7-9 CASQGLAGYEQYF
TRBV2 CASSDTRATTGYTF
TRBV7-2 CASSLSPPGQGNEQYF